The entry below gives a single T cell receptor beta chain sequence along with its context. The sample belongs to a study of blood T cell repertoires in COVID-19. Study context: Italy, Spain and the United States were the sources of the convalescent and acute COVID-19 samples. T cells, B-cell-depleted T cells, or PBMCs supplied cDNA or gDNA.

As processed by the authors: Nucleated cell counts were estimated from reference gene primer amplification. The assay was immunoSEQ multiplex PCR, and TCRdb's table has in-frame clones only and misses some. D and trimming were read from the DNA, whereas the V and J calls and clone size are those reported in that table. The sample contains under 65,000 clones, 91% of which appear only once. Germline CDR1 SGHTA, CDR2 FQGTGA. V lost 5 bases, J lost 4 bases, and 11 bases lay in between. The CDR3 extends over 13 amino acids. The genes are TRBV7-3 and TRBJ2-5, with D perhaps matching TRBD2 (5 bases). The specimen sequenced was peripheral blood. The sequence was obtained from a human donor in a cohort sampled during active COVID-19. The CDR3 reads CASSISSLETQYF. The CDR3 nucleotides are TGTGCCAGCAGCATATCTAGCTTAGAGACCCAGTACTTC.